These 9 T cell receptor beta chains were all obtained from the same sample, sequenced in a study of blood T cell repertoires in COVID-19. Generated by immunoSEQ multiplex PCR, the TCRdb table keeps only in-frame clones and is missing some. The sample has about 130,000 clones, roughly 82% seen once; the top ten hold about 5.4%. Sequencing was carried out using peripheral blood. These TCRs come from a human donor in a cohort sampled during active COVID-19.

The V call is TRBV11-2, the J call TRBJ2-7; D not resolved. Germline loops: CDR1 SGHAT, CDR2 FQNNGV. The CDR3 has 13 amino acids. V was shortened by 5 bases and J by 4 bases, with 12 bases between the two germline ends. For the CDR3, the DNA is TGTGCCAGCAGCCTTCCCTTCTTTTACGAGCAGTACTTC. As protein: CASSLPFFYEQYF.

This clone has a single count. The gene calls are TRBV19 and TRBJ1-3; perhaps TRBD1 as D (5 bases). The germline V gene has CDR1 LNHDA and CDR2 SQIVND (reference sequence). This CDR3 comprises 14 residues. With 6 bases removed from V and 2 bases from J, the gap between germline ends came to 11 bases. The CDR3 sequence is CASSAGSTGNTIYF. CDR3 DNA: TGTGCCAGTAGCGCAGGGTCCACTGGAAACACCATATATTTT.

The chain has TRBV19 and TRBJ2-1, with 12 nucleotides matching TRBD2. Germline trimming cut 5 bases from V and 6 bases from J; bases unmatched to any gene: 5. The CDR3 loop spans 15 amino acids. Germline CDR1 reads LNHDA; CDR2 reads SQIVND (reference sequence). In DNA form, the CDR3 reads TGTGCCAGTAGTGCCCGACTAGCGGGAGTCAATGAGCAGTTCTTC. Its translation: CASSARLAGVNEQFF.

This clone has only one observation. The chain links TRBV6-6 to TRBJ1-3, with 10 bases lining up with TRBD1. After removal of 6 bases from V and 8 bases from J, the junction contained 10 bases not matched to a gene. The CDR3 is 15 residues long. Germline V lookup: CDR1 MNHNY, CDR2 SVGAGI (reference sequence). CDR3 protein: CASSDGGTGVHTIYF. The CDR3, as DNA: TGTGCCAGCAGCGACGGCGGGACAGGGGTCCACACCATATATTTT.

This chain connects TRBV7-2 to TRBJ2-7; a weak D match, TRBD1 (5 bases). CDR3 length: 13 amino acids. The V end was cut by 5 bases, the J end by 8 bases, with 16 bases between. Germline values: CDR1 SGHTA, CDR2 FQGNSA. CDR3 coding DNA: TGTGCCAGCAGCCCACCCTCCGCAGGGAAGCAGTACTTC. Its protein product is CASSPPSAGKQYF.

This clone was recorded only once. The gene calls are TRBV14 and TRBJ2-1; 13 nucleotides agree with TRBD2. Germline V gene data show CDR1 as SGHDN and CDR2 as FVKESK. J gave up 4 bases and V 6 bases, and 3 bases lay outside the gene matches. CDR3 length equals 15 residues. The CDR3 region is CASRETSGRYNEQFF. Here the CDR3 DNA reads TGTGCCAGCAGAGAGACTAGCGGGAGGTACAATGAGCAGTTCTTC.

This clone was recorded many times. The V call is TRBV5-6, the J call TRBJ2-7; possible D gene TRBD2, 5 bases. V was pared by 2 bases and J by 6 bases, with 9 bases between. The length of the CDR3 is 12 residues. Per germline, CDR1 SGHDT and CDR2 YYEEEE. The DNA for the CDR3 is TGTGCCAGCAGCTTATATAGCGCCGAGCAGTACTTC. It is translated as CASSLYSAEQYF.

This clone has only one observation. This sequence joins TRBV9 and TRBJ2-3; 12 nucleotides agree with TRBD2. CDR1 and CDR2 (germline): SGDLS, YYNGEE. V shed 6 bases and J 3 bases; nucleotides not matched to a gene: 8. There are 16 residues in the CDR3. For the CDR3, the DNA is TGTGCCAGCATCCGGACTAGCGGGGACGAAACAGATACGCAGTATTTT. Translating it yields CASIRTSGDETDTQYF.

The rearrangement links TRBV6-5 to TRBJ1-3, with D unclear. This CDR3 spans 15 amino acids. CDR1 and CDR2 (germline): MNHEY, SVGAGI. Trimming stripped 0 bases from V and 0 bases from J, with 6 bases between. This chain's CDR3 is CASSYSGLSGNTIYF. CDR3 DNA sequence: TGTGCCAGCAGTTACTCAGGACTCTCTGGAAACACCATATATTTT.